What follows is one T cell receptor (beta chain) and its context. This CDR3 is 15 amino acids long. Per germline, CDR1 MDHEN and CDR2 SYDVKM. The V end was cut by 4 bases, the J end by 1 base, with 8 bases between. The sample is drawn from a study of OX40 agonist ivuxolimab in advanced cancers. Measured with immunoSEQ multiplex PCR; TCRdb has only the in-frame clones, and not every one. This table holds fewer than 140,000 clones, about nine tenths found once. The sequencing used CD4+ or CD8+ T cells sorted from blood, collected in a trial of the OX40 agonist ivuxolimab. This clonotype was obtained from an adult with an advanced solid tumor such as melanoma, head and neck, liver or kidney cancer. This chain links TRBV28 with TRBJ2-6, with D possibly being TRBD1 (5 bases). CDR3 loop: CASSSGISGANVLTF. CDR3 bases: TGTGCCAGCAGTTCAGGGATTTCTGGGGCCAACGTCCTGACTTTC.